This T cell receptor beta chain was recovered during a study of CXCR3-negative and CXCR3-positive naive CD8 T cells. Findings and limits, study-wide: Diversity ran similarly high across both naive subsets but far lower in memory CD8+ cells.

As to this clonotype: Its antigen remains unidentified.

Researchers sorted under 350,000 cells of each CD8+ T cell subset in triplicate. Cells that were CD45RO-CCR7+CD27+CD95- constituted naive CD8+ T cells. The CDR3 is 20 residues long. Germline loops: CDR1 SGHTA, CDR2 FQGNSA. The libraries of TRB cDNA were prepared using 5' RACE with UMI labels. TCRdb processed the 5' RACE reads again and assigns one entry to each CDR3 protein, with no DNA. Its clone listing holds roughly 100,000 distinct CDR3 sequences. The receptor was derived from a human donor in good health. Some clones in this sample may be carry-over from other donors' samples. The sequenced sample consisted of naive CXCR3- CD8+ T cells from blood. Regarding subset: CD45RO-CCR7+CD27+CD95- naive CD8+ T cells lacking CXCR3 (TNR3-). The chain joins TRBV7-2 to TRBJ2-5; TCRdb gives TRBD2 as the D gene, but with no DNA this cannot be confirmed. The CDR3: CASSFDTSGGAEGYQETQYF.